This T cell receptor beta chain was captured by sequencing in a study of prognosis after radiotherapy for stage I lung cancer. Regarding this clonotype: An end of the junction differs from the germline gene, which may be a read error.

Genomic DNA served as the source from which two-round multiplex PCR generated TCR beta CDR3 amplicons. Gene-specific primers for each TRBV and TRBJ gene drove first-round PCR. MiXCR, applied by TCRdb to the multiplex PCR reads, yields one record per CDR3 protein. The sample includes 20,000 to 25,000 distinct CDR3 sequences, approximately 40% of them seen just once. CDR1 is SGHAT, CDR2 FQNNGV, per germline. The CDR3 has 15 amino acids. Material: PBMCs, obtained before or after stereotactic body radiation therapy (not recorded which). The V call is TRBV11-2, the J call TRBJ2-7; D possibly corresponds to TRBD2 (6 bases). This clonotype was sampled from a donor at least 50 years old with non-small cell lung cancer. The CDR3: CASSFGAGPSCEQYF. DNA for the CDR3: TGTGCCAGCAGCTTCGGCGCGGGACCATCCTGCGAGCAGTACTTT.